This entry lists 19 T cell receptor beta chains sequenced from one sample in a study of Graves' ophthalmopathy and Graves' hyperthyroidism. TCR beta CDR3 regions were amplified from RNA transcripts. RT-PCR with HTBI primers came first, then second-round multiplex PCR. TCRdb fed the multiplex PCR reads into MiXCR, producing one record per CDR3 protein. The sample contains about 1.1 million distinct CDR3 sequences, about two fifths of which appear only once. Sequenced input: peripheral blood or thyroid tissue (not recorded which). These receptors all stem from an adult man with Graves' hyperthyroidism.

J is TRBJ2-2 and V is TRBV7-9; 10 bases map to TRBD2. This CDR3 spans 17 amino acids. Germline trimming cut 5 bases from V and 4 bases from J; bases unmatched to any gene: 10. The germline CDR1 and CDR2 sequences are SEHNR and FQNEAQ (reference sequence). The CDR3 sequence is CASSPLLAGSGTGELFF. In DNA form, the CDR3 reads TGTGCCAGCAGCCCTCTACTAGCGGGGTCTGGCACCGGGGAGCTGTTTTTT.

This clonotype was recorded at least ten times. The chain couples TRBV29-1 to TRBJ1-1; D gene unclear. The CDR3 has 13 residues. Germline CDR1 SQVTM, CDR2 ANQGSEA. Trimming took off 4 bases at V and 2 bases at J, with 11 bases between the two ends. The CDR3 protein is CSVVGGKNTEAFF. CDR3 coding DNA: TGCAGCGTTGTCGGCGGTAAAAACACTGAAGCTTTCTTT.

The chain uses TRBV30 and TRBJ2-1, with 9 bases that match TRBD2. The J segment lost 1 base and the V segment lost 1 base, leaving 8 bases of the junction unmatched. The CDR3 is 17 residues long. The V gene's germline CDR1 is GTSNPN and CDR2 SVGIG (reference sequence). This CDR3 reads CAWSGGGGAASYNEQFF. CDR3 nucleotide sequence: TGTGCCTGGAGTGGCGGCGGGGGGGCCGCATCCTACAATGAGCAGTTCTTC.

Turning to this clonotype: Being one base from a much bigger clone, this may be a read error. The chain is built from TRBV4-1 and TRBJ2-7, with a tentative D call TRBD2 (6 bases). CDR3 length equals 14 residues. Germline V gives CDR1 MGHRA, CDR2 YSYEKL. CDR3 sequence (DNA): TGCGCCAGCGGCCAAGGACTACCATGGGCCGAGCAGTACTTC. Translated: CASGQGLPWAEQYF.

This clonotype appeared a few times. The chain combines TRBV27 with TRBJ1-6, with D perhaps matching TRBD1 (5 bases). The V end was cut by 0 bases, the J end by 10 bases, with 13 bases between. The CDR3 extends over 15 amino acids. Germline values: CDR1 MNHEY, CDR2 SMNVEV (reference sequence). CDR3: CASSLSSGFRSPLHF. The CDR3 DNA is TGTGCCAGCAGTTTATCATCAGGGTTTCGGTCACCCCTCCACTTT.

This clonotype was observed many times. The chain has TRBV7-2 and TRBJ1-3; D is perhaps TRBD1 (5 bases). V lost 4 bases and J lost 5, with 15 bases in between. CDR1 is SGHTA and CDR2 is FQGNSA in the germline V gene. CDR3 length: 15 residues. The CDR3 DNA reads TGTGCCAGCAGCTCCTGGGGGAGTCCGCGAAACACCATATATTTT. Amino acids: CASSSWGSPRNTIYF.

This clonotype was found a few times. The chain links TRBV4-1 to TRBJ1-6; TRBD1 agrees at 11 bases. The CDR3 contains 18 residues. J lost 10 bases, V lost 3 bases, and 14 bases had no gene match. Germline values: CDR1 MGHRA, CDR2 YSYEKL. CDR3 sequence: CASSHPPSGTGGFSPLHF. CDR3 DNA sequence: TGCGCCAGCAGCCACCCTCCAAGTGGGACAGGGGGTTTCTCACCCCTCCACTTT.

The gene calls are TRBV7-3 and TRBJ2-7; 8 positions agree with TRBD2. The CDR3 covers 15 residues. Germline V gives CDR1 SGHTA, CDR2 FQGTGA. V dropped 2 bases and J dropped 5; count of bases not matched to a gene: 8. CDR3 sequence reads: CASSLGGRSINEQYF. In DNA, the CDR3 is TGTGCCAGCAGCTTAGGCGGGAGGAGTATCAACGAGCAGTACTTC.

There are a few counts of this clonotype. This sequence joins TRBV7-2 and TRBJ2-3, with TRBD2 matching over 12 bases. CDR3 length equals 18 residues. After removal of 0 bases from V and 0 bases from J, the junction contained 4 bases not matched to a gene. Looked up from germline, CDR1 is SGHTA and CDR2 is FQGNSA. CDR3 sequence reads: CASSLARLAGGSTDTQYF. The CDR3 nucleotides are TGTGCCAGCAGCTTAGCCCGGCTAGCGGGGGGGAGCACAGATACGCAGTATTTT.

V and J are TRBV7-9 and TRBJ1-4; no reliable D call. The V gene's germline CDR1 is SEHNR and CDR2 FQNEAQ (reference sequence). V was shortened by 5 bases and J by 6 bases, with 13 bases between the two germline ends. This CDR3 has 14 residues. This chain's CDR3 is CASSPAPGHEKLFF. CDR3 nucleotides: TGTGCCAGCAGCCCGGCCCCCGGGCATGAAAAACTGTTTTTT.

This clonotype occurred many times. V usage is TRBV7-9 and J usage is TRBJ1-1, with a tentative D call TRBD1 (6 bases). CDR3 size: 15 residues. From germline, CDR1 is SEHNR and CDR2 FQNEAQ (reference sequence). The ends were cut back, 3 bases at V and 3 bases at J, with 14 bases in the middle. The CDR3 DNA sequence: TGTGCCAGCAGCTTGAGACAGGCGTCGGACACTGAAGCTTTCTTT. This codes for CASSLRQASDTEAFF.

As DNA, the CDR3 is TGCGCCAGCAGCCCGGGACAGGGCTCAGCTTTCTTT. Translated: CASSPGQGSAFF. This chain connects TRBV5-1 to TRBJ1-1; 9 nucleotides line up with TRBD1. This CDR3 region has 12 residues. J was trimmed by 10 bases and V by 4 bases; bases with no gene match: 5. CDR1 and CDR2 from the germline V gene are SGHRS and YFSETQ.

The CDR3 DNA reads as TGTGCCTGGAGTGTACCCCAGGGGGGATTGGTTGAAGCTTTCTTT. It encodes CAWSVPQGGLVEAFF. The chain couples TRBV7-2 to TRBJ1-1; 7 bases fit TRBD1. V trimming: 11 bases; J trimming: 7 bases; junction bases outside the gene matches: 19. Germline CDR1 reads SGHTA; CDR2 reads FQGNSA. The CDR3 has 15 amino acids.

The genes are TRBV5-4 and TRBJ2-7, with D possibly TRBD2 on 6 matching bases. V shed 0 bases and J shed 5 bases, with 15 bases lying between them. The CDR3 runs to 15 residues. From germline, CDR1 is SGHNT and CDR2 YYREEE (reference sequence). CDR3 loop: CASSLGALGGDEQYF. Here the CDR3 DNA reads TGTGCCAGCAGCTTGGGGGCCCTCGGGGGAGACGAGCAGTACTTC. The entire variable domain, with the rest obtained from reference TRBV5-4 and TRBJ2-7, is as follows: ETGVTQSPTHLIKTRGQQVTLRCSSQSGHNTVSWYQQALGQGPQFIFQYYREEENGRGNFPPRFSGLQFPNYSSELNVNALELDDSALYLCASSLGALGGDEQYFGPGTRLTVT.

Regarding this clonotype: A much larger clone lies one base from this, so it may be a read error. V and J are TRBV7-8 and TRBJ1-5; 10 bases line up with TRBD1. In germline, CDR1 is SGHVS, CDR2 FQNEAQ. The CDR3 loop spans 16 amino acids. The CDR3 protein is CANSPRQGAGNQPQHF. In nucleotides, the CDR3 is TGTGCCAACAGCCCTCGACAGGGGGCTGGGAATCAGCCCCAGCATTTT.

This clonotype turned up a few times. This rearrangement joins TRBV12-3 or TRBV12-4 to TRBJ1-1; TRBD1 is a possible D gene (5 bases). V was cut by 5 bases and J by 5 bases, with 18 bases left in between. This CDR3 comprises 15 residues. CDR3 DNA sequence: TGTGCCAGCAGTCCCTCCGGGGGGGGTGGTACTGAAGCTTTCTTT. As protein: CASSPSGGGGTEAFF.

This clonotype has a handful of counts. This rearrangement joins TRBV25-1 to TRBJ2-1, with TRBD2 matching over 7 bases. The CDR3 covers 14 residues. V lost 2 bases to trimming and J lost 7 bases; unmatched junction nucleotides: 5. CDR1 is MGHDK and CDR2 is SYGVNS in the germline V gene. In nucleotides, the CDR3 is TGTGCCAGCAGTGAACAAGCGGGGCGAAATGAGCAGTTCTTC. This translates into CASSEQAGRNEQFF.

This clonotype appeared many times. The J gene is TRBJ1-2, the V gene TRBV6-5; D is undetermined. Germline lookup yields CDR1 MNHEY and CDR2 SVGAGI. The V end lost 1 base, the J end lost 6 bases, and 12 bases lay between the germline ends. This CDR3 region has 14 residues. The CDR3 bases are TGTGCCAGCAGTTACTTGGCAGGCGAGGATGGCTACACCTTC. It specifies CASSYLAGEDGYTF.

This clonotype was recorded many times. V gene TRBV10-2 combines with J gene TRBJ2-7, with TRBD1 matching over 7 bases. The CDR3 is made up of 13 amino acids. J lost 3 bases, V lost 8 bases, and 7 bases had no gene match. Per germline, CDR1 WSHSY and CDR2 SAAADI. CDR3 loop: CASLRDSFYEQYF. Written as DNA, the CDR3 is TGCGCCAGCCTCCGGGACAGCTTCTACGAGCAGTACTTC.